A selection of T cell receptor beta chains follows, all from one sample in a study of PD-1 blockade in mismatch repair-deficient tumors. Sequenced by immunoSEQ multiplex PCR; TCRdb stores in-frame clones only, minus some. Of under 150,000 clones in the sample, almost 90% were seen once. The sample consisted of peripheral blood, taken roughly 67 weeks after starting pembrolizumab. These receptors all stem from an adult with mismatch repair-deficient cancer. Each CDR3 is given without its conserved first and last residue. The D gene is left open where the match is weak.

.	TRBV13	TRBJ2-7	ASSLTPRHEQY
.	TRBV28	TRBJ1-5	ASTLRGHNQPQH
.	TRBV28	TRBJ2-7	ASSFTGNSYEQY
.	TRBV30	TRBJ2-7	AWRSPPSEGNEQY
.	TRBV18	TRBJ2-3	ASSWRSTDTQY
.	TRBV9	TRBJ2-3	ASSTGTHTDTQY
TRBD1	TRBV9	TRBJ2-2	ASSVGQGFSGELF
.	TRBV30	TRBJ2-3	AWTRLDTQY
TRBD1	TRBV28	TRBJ2-7	ASSFMGDRAYEQY
.	TRBV6-5	TRBJ2-5	ASSYSAGHGETQY
.	TRBV5-6	TRBJ2-7	ASSLGRIYEQY
.	TRBV7-9	TRBJ2-2	ASSPPTGELF
TRBD1	TRBV7-9	TRBJ1-4	ASSLWGQGVEKLF
.	TRBV7-2	TRBJ2-5	ASSLVRTGMLETQY
TRBD2	TRBV19	TRBJ2-1	ASSTGLVSWNEQF
TRBD2	TRBV30	TRBJ2-7	AWSNVGGSMKEQY
TRBD1	TRBV25-1	TRBJ1-2	ASSEWAGGPGYT
.	TRBV11-2	TRBJ2-7	ASSSLGLGQY
TRBD1	TRBV6-5	TRBJ2-5	ASSTGVIKTQY
.	TRBV2	TRBJ1-5	ASSDWGPNQPQH
.	TRBV19	TRBJ2-2	ATSQGGDSPNTGELF
.	TRBV7-6	TRBJ2-7	ASSYKQGSEQY
.	TRBV7-2	TRBJ2-3	ASSSTSAFTDTQY
.	TRBV27	TRBJ2-7	ASSPRTRTYEQY
TRBD1	TRBV7-3	TRBJ2-3	ASATGDEGTQY
.	TRBV5-6	TRBJ2-7	ASEDGAFSYEQY
.	TRBV11-2	TRBJ1-5	ASSLDWAPGQPQH
TRBD2	TRBV4-1	TRBJ2-1	ASSQDAPSGSYNEQF
.	TRBV7-6	TRBJ1-1	ASSLSPRLMNTEAF
.	TRBV7-2	TRBJ2-3	ASSSYGTSTDTQY
.	TRBV7-9	TRBJ2-7	ASSTLTGTPGYEQY
TRBD1	TRBV7-9	TRBJ2-7	ASSPGQGFYEQY
.	TRBV19	TRBJ2-1	ASSIGPTANEQF
.	TRBV12-5	TRBJ2-2	ASGLSPLRDRGPGELF
.	TRBV10-3	TRBJ2-7	ATTPMGQGSYEQY
TRBD2	TRBV6-6	TRBJ2-1	ASSLSSGRAQDEQF
TRBD1	TRBV27	TRBJ2-7	ASREGTGLYEQY
TRBD1	TRBV19	TRBJ2-7	ASSDWGQAAYEQY
.	TRBV7-9	TRBJ2-3	ASSYGLVTDTQY
.	TRBV7-9	TRBJ1-1	ASSLNTEAF
.	TRBV30	TRBJ2-3	ARRSWANLGDLVDTQY
.	TRBV9	TRBJ1-5	ASSVDGSNQPQH
.	TRBV5-6	TRBJ1-2	ASSSVGLANYGYT